Described below is a single T cell receptor (beta chain) sequence and its context. Per germline, CDR1 SGHAT and CDR2 FQNNGV. The CDR3 is 14 residues long. V lost 4 bases, J lost 9 bases, and 3 bases stayed unmatched. This table comes from immunoSEQ multiplex PCR, and its TCRdb copy is limited to in-frame clones, with some not included. The data show 280,000 or so clones, with 88% seen just once and approximately 0.9% held by the top ten. This sample was taken from a study of cytomegalovirus exposure and HLA in healthy donors. Specimen: PBMCs. The gene calls are TRBV11-2 and TRBJ2-1, with 13 bases lining up with TRBD2. The receptor comes from a woman aged 18 to 35 in good health and CMV-seronegative. This chain's CDR3 is CASSSTSGRGEQFF. For the CDR3, the DNA is TGTGCCAGCAGCTCCACTAGCGGGAGGGGTGAGCAGTTCTTC.